This T cell receptor beta chain appears in the sequencing data of a study of T cells in localized non-small cell lung cancer. Generated by immunoSEQ multiplex PCR, the TCRdb table keeps only in-frame clones and is missing some. The repertoire has tens of thousands of clones, 87% of them found once; the top ten carry about 16%. This clone was counted only a few times. Germline values: CDR1 SQVTM, CDR2 ANQGSEA. The germline V and J ends were trimmed by 8 bases and 4 bases, with 14 bases remaining between them. This CDR3 is built from 12 residues. The sample here was peripheral blood, taken before any cancer treatment. This sequence originates from a man aged 35 to 69 with stage I squamous cell lung carcinoma. This chain uses TRBV29-1 with TRBJ2-5; the D call may be TRBD1 or TRBD2 (6 bases each). The CDR3 sequence is CSSRGGPETQYF. DNA of the CDR3: TGCAGCTCCAGGGGAGGCCCAGAGACCCAGTACTTC.